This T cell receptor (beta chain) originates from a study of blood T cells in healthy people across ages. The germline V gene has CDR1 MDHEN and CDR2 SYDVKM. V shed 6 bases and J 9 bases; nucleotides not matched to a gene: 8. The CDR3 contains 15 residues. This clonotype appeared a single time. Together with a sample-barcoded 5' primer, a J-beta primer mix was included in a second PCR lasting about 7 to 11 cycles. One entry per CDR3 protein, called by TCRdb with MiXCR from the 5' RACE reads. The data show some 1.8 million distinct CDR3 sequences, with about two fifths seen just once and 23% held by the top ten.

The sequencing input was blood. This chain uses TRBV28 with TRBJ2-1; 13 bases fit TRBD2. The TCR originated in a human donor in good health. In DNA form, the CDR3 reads TGTGCCAGCAGAAGGGGACTAGCGGGACTTGGTGAGCAGTTCTTC. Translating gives CASRRGLAGLGEQFF.